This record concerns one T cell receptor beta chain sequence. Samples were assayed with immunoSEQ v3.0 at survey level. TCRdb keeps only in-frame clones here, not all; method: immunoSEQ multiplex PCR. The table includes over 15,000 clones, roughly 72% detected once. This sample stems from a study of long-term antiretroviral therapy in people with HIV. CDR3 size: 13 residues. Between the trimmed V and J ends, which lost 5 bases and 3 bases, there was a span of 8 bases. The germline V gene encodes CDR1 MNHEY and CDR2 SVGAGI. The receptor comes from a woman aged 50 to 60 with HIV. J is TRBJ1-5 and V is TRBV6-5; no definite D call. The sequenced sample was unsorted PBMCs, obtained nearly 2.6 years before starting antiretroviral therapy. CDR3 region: CASSRGPNQPQHF. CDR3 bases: TGTGCCAGCAGTCGAGGGCCCAATCAGCCCCAGCATTTT.